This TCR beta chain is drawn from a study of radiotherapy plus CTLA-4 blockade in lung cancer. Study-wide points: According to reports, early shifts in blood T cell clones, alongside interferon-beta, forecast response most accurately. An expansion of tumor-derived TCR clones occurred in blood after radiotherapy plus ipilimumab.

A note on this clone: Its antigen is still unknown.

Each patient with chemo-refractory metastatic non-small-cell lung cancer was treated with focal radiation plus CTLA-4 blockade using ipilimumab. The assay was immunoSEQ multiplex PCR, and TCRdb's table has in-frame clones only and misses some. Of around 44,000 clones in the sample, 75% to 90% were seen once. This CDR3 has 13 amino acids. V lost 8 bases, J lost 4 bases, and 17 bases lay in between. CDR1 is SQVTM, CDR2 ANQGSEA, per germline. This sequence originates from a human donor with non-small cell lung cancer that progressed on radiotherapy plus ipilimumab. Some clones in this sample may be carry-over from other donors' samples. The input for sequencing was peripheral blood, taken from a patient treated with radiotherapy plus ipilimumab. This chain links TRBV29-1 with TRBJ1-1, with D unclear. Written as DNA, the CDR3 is TGCAGCTCCGGGGATTCCCCTGGCACTGAAGCTTTCTTT. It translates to CSSGDSPGTEAFF.